The rows below give T cell receptor beta chains drawn from one sample of a study of T cells in Graves' hyperthyroidism and ophthalmopathy. TCRdb reprocessed the multiplex PCR reads via MiXCR and lists one record per CDR3 protein. The sample lists roughly 380,000 distinct CDR3 sequences, about a fifth occurring once. Sequenced material: blood. The receptor source for this set is a woman aged 18-29 years with Graves' hyperthyroidism. The CDR3 runs from the conserved cysteine through the conserved F or W. Fields, in order: J gene, V gene, D gene, clone size, CDR3 protein, CDR3 DNA. The D gene is left open where the match is weak. Clone size is given for some rows only: seen once, a few or many times, or a class if the clone is expanded.

j_call: TRBJ2-7; v_call: TRBV7-8; d_call: .; clone_size: many; cdr3_aa: CASSLGPPYEQYF; cdr3_nt: TGTGCCAGCAGCTTAGGGCCTCCCTACGAGCAGTACTTC
j_call: TRBJ2-7; v_call: TRBV18; d_call: .; clone_size: many; cdr3_aa: CASSLSDSSSSYEQYF; cdr3_nt: TGTGCCAGCTCACTCTCGGACTCTTCAAGCTCCTACGAGCAGTACTTC
j_call: TRBJ2-3; v_call: TRBV6-5; d_call: TRBD2; clone_size: .; cdr3_aa: CASSYSSGGDTQYF; cdr3_nt: TGTGCCAGCAGTTACTCTAGCGGGGGGGATACGCAGTATTTT
j_call: TRBJ1-1; v_call: TRBV4-2; d_call: .; clone_size: many; cdr3_aa: CASSHPLNTEAFF; cdr3_nt: TGTGCCAGCAGCCATCCGCTGAACACTGAAGCTTTCTTT
j_call: TRBJ2-7; v_call: TRBV4-2; d_call: TRBD1; clone_size: many; cdr3_aa: CASSQGQENYEQYF; cdr3_nt: TGTGCCAGCAGCCAGGGACAGGAAAACTACGAGCAGTACTTC
j_call: TRBJ1-2; v_call: TRBV24-1; d_call: .; clone_size: many; cdr3_aa: CATSEGTRQGDYGYTF; cdr3_nt: TGTGCCACCAGTGAGGGGACCCGTCAGGGAGACTATGGCTACACCTTC
j_call: TRBJ1-1; v_call: TRBV20-1; d_call: .; clone_size: many; cdr3_aa: CSASFIRVGTEAFF; cdr3_nt: TGCAGTGCTAGTTTCATCAGGGTAGGCACTGAAGCTTTCTTT
j_call: TRBJ1-2; v_call: TRBV28; d_call: TRBD1; clone_size: many; cdr3_aa: CASSKPGQGTSGYTF; cdr3_nt: TGTGCCAGCAGTAAACCGGGACAGGGGACCTCTGGCTACACCTTC
j_call: TRBJ1-3; v_call: TRBV5-5; d_call: .; clone_size: many; cdr3_aa: CASSFRGIGGNTIYF; cdr3_nt: TGTGCCAGCAGCTTCAGGGGAATAGGTGGAAACACCATATATTTT
j_call: TRBJ2-7; v_call: TRBV20-1; d_call: .; clone_size: many; cdr3_aa: CSARVAGTSEQYF; cdr3_nt: TGCAGTGCTAGAGTGGCAGGGACAAGCGAGCAGTACTTC
j_call: TRBJ2-7; v_call: TRBV24-1; d_call: .; clone_size: many; cdr3_aa: CATSDRLGEQYF; cdr3_nt: TGTGCCACCAGTGATAGACTTGGGGAGCAGTACTTC
j_call: TRBJ2-1; v_call: TRBV6-1; d_call: TRBD1; clone_size: many; cdr3_aa: CASRDRGSYNEQFF; cdr3_nt: TGTGCCAGCAGGGACAGGGGGTCCTACAATGAGCAGTTCTTC
j_call: TRBJ1-1; v_call: TRBV9; d_call: TRBD1; clone_size: .; cdr3_aa: CASSVKADRDLDTVEAFF; cdr3_nt: TGTGCCAGCAGCGTCAAAGCGGACAGGGATCTTGACACTGTGGAAGCTTTCTTT
j_call: TRBJ1-5; v_call: TRBV7-9; d_call: .; clone_size: many; cdr3_aa: CASSPEGGGQPQHF; cdr3_nt: TGTGCCAGCAGCCCCGAGGGGGGGGGTCAGCCCCAGCATTTT
j_call: TRBJ1-1; v_call: TRBV6-5; d_call: TRBD1; clone_size: many; cdr3_aa: CASSSRQGNTEAFF; cdr3_nt: TGTGCCAGCAGTTCACGACAGGGTAACACTGAAGCTTTCTTT
j_call: TRBJ2-1; v_call: TRBV7-1; d_call: .; clone_size: few; cdr3_aa: CASSSGGGGLRLDNEQFF; cdr3_nt: TGTGCCAGCAGCTCCGGAGGGGGGGGGCTCAGGCTAGACAATGAGCAGTTCTTC
j_call: TRBJ1-4; v_call: TRBV6-5; d_call: .; clone_size: many; cdr3_aa: CASSLGGEKLFF; cdr3_nt: TGTGCCAGCAGTCTAGGTGGTGAAAAACTGTTTTTT
j_call: TRBJ2-5; v_call: TRBV11-2; d_call: TRBD2; clone_size: .; cdr3_aa: CASSREAGPGETQYF; cdr3_nt: TGTGCCAGCAGCCGGGAGGCCGGACCGGGCGAGACCCAGTACTTC
j_call: TRBJ1-1; v_call: TRBV5-1; d_call: .; clone_size: many; cdr3_aa: CASSLVSTNTEAFF; cdr3_nt: TGCGCCAGCAGCTTGGTATCCACGAACACTGAAGCTTTCTTT
j_call: TRBJ2-7; v_call: TRBV27; d_call: .; clone_size: .; cdr3_aa: CASSPQTGNEQYF; cdr3_nt: TGTGCCAGCAGTCCACAGACAGGAAACGAGCAGTACTTC
j_call: TRBJ2-2; v_call: TRBV2; d_call: .; clone_size: .; cdr3_aa: CASRPGEEGELWF; cdr3_nt: TGTGCCAGCAGACCGGGGGAGGAAGGGGAGCTGTGGTTT
j_call: TRBJ2-7; v_call: TRBV5-1; d_call: .; clone_size: .; cdr3_aa: CASSLSGHRIGDQYF; cdr3_nt: TGCGCCAGCAGCTTGTCGGGTCACCGGATCGGCGATCAGTACTTC
j_call: TRBJ2-2; v_call: TRBV11-2; d_call: .; clone_size: many; cdr3_aa: CASSTERGTGELFF; cdr3_nt: TGTGCCAGCAGTACCGAACGGGGCACCGGGGAGCTGTTTTTT
j_call: TRBJ2-7; v_call: TRBV28; d_call: TRBD1; clone_size: many; cdr3_aa: CASSLPGTGYEQYF; cdr3_nt: TGTGCCAGCAGCTTGCCCGGGACAGGGTACGAGCAGTACTTC
j_call: TRBJ2-5; v_call: TRBV20-1; d_call: TRBD2; clone_size: .; cdr3_aa: CSARDLGLLETQYF; cdr3_nt: TGCAGTGCTAGAGACCTGGGACTATTAGAGACCCAGTACTTC
j_call: TRBJ2-7; v_call: TRBV6-1; d_call: .; clone_size: many; cdr3_aa: CASTPGAGEQYF; cdr3_nt: TGTGCCAGCACTCCGGGGGCGGGGGAGCAGTACTTC
j_call: TRBJ2-3; v_call: TRBV12-3/TRBV12-4; d_call: .; clone_size: few; cdr3_aa: CASSLGAGAGDTQYF; cdr3_nt: TGTGCCAGCAGTTTGGGGGCGGGGGCGGGAGATACGCAGTATTTT
j_call: TRBJ1-6; v_call: TRBV6-2/TRBV6-3; d_call: .; clone_size: .; cdr3_aa: CASSSLLRKLNSPLHF; cdr3_nt: TGTGCCAGCAGTTCCCTCCTAAGAAAATTAAATTCACCCCTCCACTTT
j_call: TRBJ2-3; v_call: TRBV29-1; d_call: .; clone_size: many; cdr3_aa: CSVVGALVDTQYF; cdr3_nt: TGCAGCGTTGTTGGGGCGCTTGTAGATACGCAGTATTTT
j_call: TRBJ1-3; v_call: TRBV18; d_call: .; clone_size: .; cdr3_aa: CASSPPSTAGGNTIYF; cdr3_nt: TGTGCCAGCTCACCACCGTCAACCGCCGGAGGCAACACCATATATTTT
j_call: TRBJ2-7; v_call: TRBV12-3/TRBV12-4; d_call: .; clone_size: many; cdr3_aa: CASSQGFRSSYEQYF; cdr3_nt: TGTGCCAGCAGTCAGGGGTTCAGGTCAAGTTACGAGCAGTACTTC
j_call: TRBJ1-1; v_call: TRBV2; d_call: .; clone_size: many; cdr3_aa: CASSRDSLIGAEAFF; cdr3_nt: TGTGCCAGCAGTAGAGACAGTTTGATAGGGGCGGAAGCTTTCTTT
j_call: TRBJ2-2; v_call: TRBV11-1; d_call: .; clone_size: many; cdr3_aa: CASGRVNTGELFF; cdr3_nt: TGTGCCAGCGGCAGGGTTAACACCGGGGAGCTGTTTTTT
j_call: TRBJ1-1; v_call: TRBV10-3; d_call: .; clone_size: many; cdr3_aa: CAISEGGKDEAFF; cdr3_nt: TGTGCCATCAGTGAAGGAGGGAAGGACGAAGCTTTCTTT
j_call: TRBJ1-1; v_call: TRBV9; d_call: TRBD1; clone_size: many; cdr3_aa: CASSLTPGQGLTEAFF; cdr3_nt: TGTGCCAGCAGCCTGACTCCGGGACAGGGTTTGACTGAAGCTTTCTTT
j_call: TRBJ1-1; v_call: TRBV28; d_call: .; clone_size: many; cdr3_aa: CASSFGGTVNTEAFF; cdr3_nt: TGTGCCAGCAGTTTCGGGGGTACGGTGAACACTGAAGCTTTCTTT
j_call: TRBJ2-7; v_call: TRBV20-1; d_call: .; clone_size: many; cdr3_aa: CSARVGGVSSSYEQYF; cdr3_nt: TGCAGTGCTAGAGTAGGGGGGGTCAGTAGCTCCTACGAGCAGTACTTC
j_call: TRBJ1-5; v_call: TRBV20-1; d_call: .; clone_size: many; cdr3_aa: CSARITRVGNQPQHF; cdr3_nt: TGCAGTGCTAGGATTACTAGGGTGGGCAATCAGCCCCAGCATTTT
j_call: TRBJ1-2; v_call: TRBV6-2/TRBV6-3; d_call: .; clone_size: few; cdr3_aa: CASSYSLGYTF; cdr3_nt: TGTGCCAGCAGTTACTCGCTGGGCTACACCTTC
j_call: TRBJ2-7; v_call: TRBV6-1; d_call: .; clone_size: many; cdr3_aa: CASNRIRTVRNEQYF; cdr3_nt: TGTGCCAGCAACCGAATACGTACGGTACGAAACGAGCAGTACTTC
j_call: TRBJ1-1; v_call: TRBV11-1; d_call: TRBD1; clone_size: .; cdr3_aa: CASSRDRGRAEAFF; cdr3_nt: TGTGCCAGCAGCCGGGACAGGGGAAGAGCTGAAGCTTTCTTT
j_call: TRBJ2-2; v_call: TRBV6-4; d_call: .; clone_size: many; cdr3_aa: CASSESATGELFF; cdr3_nt: TGTGCCAGCAGTGAGAGTGCCACCGGGGAGCTGTTTTTT
j_call: TRBJ1-6; v_call: TRBV20-1; d_call: .; clone_size: many; cdr3_aa: CSARRGGGNSPLHF; cdr3_nt: TGCAGTGCTAGAAGGGGAGGGGGGAATTCACCCCTCCACTTT
j_call: TRBJ1-6; v_call: TRBV12-3/TRBV12-4; d_call: .; clone_size: few; cdr3_aa: CASSLGLGNSPLHF; cdr3_nt: TGTGCCAGCAGTTTGGGACTTGGTAATTCACCCCTCCACTTT
j_call: TRBJ1-5; v_call: TRBV27; d_call: .; clone_size: once; cdr3_aa: CASSPLTLRPLPGDQPQHF; cdr3_nt: TGTGCCAGCAGTCCACTTACCCTTAGGCCCTTGCCCGGGGACCAGCCCCAGCATTTT
j_call: TRBJ1-1; v_call: TRBV6-5; d_call: .; clone_size: many; cdr3_aa: CASRIQWVNTEAFF; cdr3_nt: TGTGCCAGCAGAATCCAATGGGTGAACACTGAAGCTTTCTTT
j_call: TRBJ2-5; v_call: TRBV11-2; d_call: .; clone_size: many; cdr3_aa: CASNLGGPETQYF; cdr3_nt: TGTGCCAGCAACCTGGGGGGCCCAGAGACCCAGTACTTC
j_call: TRBJ2-2; v_call: TRBV3-1; d_call: TRBD2; clone_size: many; cdr3_aa: CASSPGGTTTGELFF; cdr3_nt: TGTGCCAGCAGCCCCGGGGGGACTACCACCGGGGAGCTGTTTTTT
j_call: TRBJ1-2; v_call: TRBV19; d_call: TRBD1; clone_size: many; cdr3_aa: CASSARRGQGEEGYTF; cdr3_nt: TGTGCCAGTAGCGCCCGTAGGGGACAGGGCGAGGAAGGCTACACCTTC
j_call: TRBJ1-1; v_call: TRBV29-1; d_call: TRBD1; clone_size: many; cdr3_aa: CSVRGGRNTEAFF; cdr3_nt: TGCAGCGTCAGGGGGGGTAGGAACACTGAAGCTTTCTTT
j_call: TRBJ1-5; v_call: TRBV5-1; d_call: .; clone_size: many; cdr3_aa: CASSFCRPGPQHF; cdr3_nt: TGCGCCAGCAGCTTTTGTCGCCCTGGGCCCCAGCATTTT
j_call: TRBJ1-1; v_call: TRBV6-2/TRBV6-3; d_call: TRBD1; clone_size: many; cdr3_aa: CASSFRQGARTEAFF; cdr3_nt: TGTGCCAGCAGTTTCCGACAGGGGGCAAGAACTGAAGCTTTCTTT
j_call: TRBJ2-5; v_call: TRBV4-1; d_call: TRBD2; clone_size: few; cdr3_aa: CASSQQLAGGSETQYF; cdr3_nt: TGCGCCAGCAGCCAGCAACTAGCGGGGGGGTCAGAGACCCAGTACTTC
j_call: TRBJ1-2; v_call: TRBV20-1; d_call: .; clone_size: many; cdr3_aa: CSAPAQGNYGYTF; cdr3_nt: TGCAGTGCCCCAGCACAGGGCAACTATGGCTACACCTTC
j_call: TRBJ2-7; v_call: TRBV29-1; d_call: TRBD1; clone_size: many; cdr3_aa: CSAGTGNNEQYF; cdr3_nt: TGCAGCGCCGGGACAGGGAACAACGAGCAGTACTTC
j_call: TRBJ2-7; v_call: TRBV20-1; d_call: .; clone_size: many; cdr3_aa: CSAPRTGSSYEQYF; cdr3_nt: TGCAGTGCTCCGCGGACGGGCAGCTCCTACGAGCAGTACTTC
j_call: TRBJ1-5; v_call: TRBV3-1; d_call: .; clone_size: many; cdr3_aa: CASSQSTIRANQPQHF; cdr3_nt: TGTGCCAGCAGCCAATCAACCATCAGGGCTAATCAGCCCCAGCATTTT
j_call: TRBJ2-7; v_call: TRBV6-5; d_call: .; clone_size: many; cdr3_aa: CASSLPGQFEQYF; cdr3_nt: TGTGCCAGCAGTTTGCCTGGACAATTCGAGCAGTACTTC
j_call: TRBJ2-7; v_call: TRBV6-5; d_call: .; clone_size: many; cdr3_aa: CASSYDGPDSEQYF; cdr3_nt: TGTGCCAGCAGTTATGACGGACCGGACTCCGAGCAGTACTTC
j_call: TRBJ2-2; v_call: TRBV5-1; d_call: TRBD2; clone_size: few; cdr3_aa: CASSLGSGGSTGELFF; cdr3_nt: TGCGCCAGCAGCTTGGGTAGCGGGGGCTCCACCGGGGAGCTGTTTTTT